This is a list of T cell receptor beta chains from one sample in a study of control samples from healthy donors and cancer patients. TCRdb's table, derived via immunoSEQ multiplex PCR, lists solely in-frame clones and lacks some. The sample carries 110,000 or so clones, roughly 85% recorded once. The material sequenced was blood. These receptors originate from a woman between 45 and 60 years old in good health. CDR3s include the opening cysteine and the closing phenylalanine or tryptophan. Part of the rows lack a size; the others show once, few, many or a class for expanded clones.

j_call clone_size v_call cdr3_aa
TRBJ1-6 many TRBV10-3 CAISGTGDLSPLHF
TRBJ2-3 - TRBV7-2 CASSPPLAGSDTQYF
TRBJ1-1 once TRBV28 CASSPNTEAFF
TRBJ2-3 - TRBV6-2/TRBV6-3 CTSSRLAGVGDTQYF
TRBJ2-6 - TRBV19 CASSSRVSSGANVLTF
TRBJ2-3 - TRBV13 CASSLSRDRGQATQYF
TRBJ2-1 - TRBV10-1 CVGTSGNENEQFF
TRBJ2-1 - TRBV24-1 CATSVPTGPPRVFF
TRBJ1-2 - TRBV19 CASSPGEYPNYGYTF
TRBJ1-5 - TRBV6-5 CASSRGGENQPQHF
TRBJ2-2 - TRBV2 CASSELGTENTGELFF
TRBJ2-3 - TRBV5-1 CASSLWQNTDTQYF
TRBJ1-2 - TRBV6-2/TRBV6-3 CASSPDSNYGYTF